The rows below give T cell receptor beta chains drawn from one sample of a study of T cell changes during pregnancy in multiple sclerosis. Sequencing was performed with immunoSEQ multiplex PCR; in TCRdb, only in-frame clones are kept and a portion is missing. The sample yields 49,000 or so clones, 85% to 95% seen once. This material consisted of CD8+ T cells from peripheral blood mononuclear cells, taken before pregnancy. The receptors derive from a female donor with multiple sclerosis, enrolled in a pregnancy study. Each CDR3 is given with its conserved first and last residue. D genes are given only for firm matches. For some rows the clone size is stated as once, few or many, or as a class when expanded; others skip it.

cdr3_nt	cdr3_aa	clone_size	j_call	v_call	d_call
TGTGCCAGCAGTGAAAGCCCCTCGGCGGGGTTCAAAAACATTCAGTACTTC	CASSESPSAGFKNIQYF	once	TRBJ2-4	TRBV2	-
TGTGCCAGCAGCTCGATTAGGACAGGAATTCACGAGCAGTACTTC	CASSSIRTGIHEQYF	-	TRBJ2-7	TRBV7-9	TRBD1
TGCGCCAGCAGCTTGGGGCTAGCGGGAGGGCCAGGCAATGAGCAGTTCTTC	CASSLGLAGGPGNEQFF	-	TRBJ2-1	TRBV5-1	TRBD2
TGTGCCAGCAGCTTACTACCAGGGACTAGCGGGAGGGAGGGCAATGAGCAGTTCTTC	CASSLLPGTSGREGNEQFF	-	TRBJ2-1	TRBV11-2	TRBD2
TGTGCCAGCAGTACTAGCGGGAGAGGGGGAGATACGCAGTATTTT	CASSTSGRGGDTQYF	-	TRBJ2-3	TRBV9	TRBD2
TGTGCCAGCAGCTCGGGGACTAGCGGGAGGGCCGGGGAGCTGTTTTTT	CASSSGTSGRAGELFF	-	TRBJ2-2	TRBV7-9	TRBD2
TGTGCCAGCAGCTGGACAGGGAATCAGCCCCAGCATTTT	CASSWTGNQPQHF	-	TRBJ1-5	TRBV5-5	TRBD1
TGTGCCAGCAGCTTAACGGGACGCGGGGCAGATACGCAGTATTTT	CASSLTGRGADTQYF	-	TRBJ2-3	TRBV7-9	-
TGTGCCTGGAGTGTACTGGGACTCTATGGCTACACCTTC	CAWSVLGLYGYTF	-	TRBJ1-2	TRBV30	-
TGTGCCAGCAGGGACAGGGACGGCTACACCTTC	CASRDRDGYTF	-	TRBJ1-2	TRBV2	TRBD1
TGTGCCAGCAGAAGGGGGAGTGAAGCTTTCTTT	CASRRGSEAFF	-	TRBJ1-1	TRBV25-1	-
TGTGCCAGCAGCCCCGATGCTAGCGGCTCCTACAATGAGCAGTTCTTC	CASSPDASGSYNEQFF	-	TRBJ2-1	TRBV7-3	TRBD2
TGTGCCAGCAGTGAACAGGGCCCTGGTCAGCCCCAGCATTTT	CASSEQGPGQPQHF	-	TRBJ1-5	TRBV6-1	-
TGCGCCAGCAGCTCAGAAAGTCCTCTCTACGAGCAGTACTTC	CASSSESPLYEQYF	-	TRBJ2-7	TRBV5-1	-
TGTGCCAGCAGCTGGGGACAGGGAGGAACCGGGGAGCTGTTTTTT	CASSWGQGGTGELFF	-	TRBJ2-2	TRBV14	TRBD1
TGTGCCAGCAGCCAGACAGGCGGGCGGGAGCAGTACTTC	CASSQTGGREQYF	-	TRBJ2-7	TRBV14	-
TGTGCCAGTAGTATAGCGTCAAGGACTAGCGGGAGAGGTACGTCGGCAGATACGCAGTATTTT	CASSIASRTSGRGTSADTQYF	-	TRBJ2-3	TRBV19	TRBD2
TGTGCCAGCAGTTACTCGAATGGCAACACAGATACGCAGTATTTT	CASSYSNGNTDTQYF	-	TRBJ2-3	TRBV6-5	-
TGCGCCAGCAGCTTGGCGACTAACCTGGGCTACGAGCAGTACTTC	CASSLATNLGYEQYF	-	TRBJ2-7	TRBV5-1	-
TGTGCCAGTAGTATAGGGACAGGGCGCTACGAGCAGTACTTC	CASSIGTGRYEQYF	-	TRBJ2-7	TRBV19	TRBD1
TGTGCCAGCAGTGTGGGAAAGACAGGGCTTAACGAGCAGTACTTC	CASSVGKTGLNEQYF	once	TRBJ2-7	TRBV27	TRBD1
TGTGCCAGCAGCCCAACAGGGGGCGCGACTGAAGCTTTCTTT	CASSPTGGATEAFF	-	TRBJ1-1	TRBV7-6	TRBD1
TGTGCCAGCAGCCAACAGGGCTACGAGCAGTACTTC	CASSQQGYEQYF	once	TRBJ2-7	TRBV14	-
TGTGCCAGCAGTTTATTACAATCCTACGAGCAGTACTTC	CASSLLQSYEQYF	-	TRBJ2-7	TRBV27	-